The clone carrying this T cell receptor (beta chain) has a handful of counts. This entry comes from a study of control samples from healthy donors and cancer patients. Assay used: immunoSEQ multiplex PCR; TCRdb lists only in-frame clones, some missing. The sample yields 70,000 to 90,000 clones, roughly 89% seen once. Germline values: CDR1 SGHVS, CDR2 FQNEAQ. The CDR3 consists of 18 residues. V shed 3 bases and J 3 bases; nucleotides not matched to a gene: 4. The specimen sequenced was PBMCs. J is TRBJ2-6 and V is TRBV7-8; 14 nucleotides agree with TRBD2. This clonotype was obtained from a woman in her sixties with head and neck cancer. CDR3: CASSLGLAGDLGANVLTF. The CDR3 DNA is TGTGCCAGCAGCTTGGGACTAGCGGGAGATCTTGGGGCCAACGTCCTGACTTTC.